This T cell receptor beta chain came from a study of T cell changes during pregnancy in multiple sclerosis. Germline V lookup: CDR1 MGHRA, CDR2 YSYEKL. V shed 10 bases, J shed 5 bases, and the junction held 14 bases outside the gene matches. CDR3 length: 16 amino acids. Sequenced by immunoSEQ multiplex PCR; TCRdb stores in-frame clones only, minus some. The sample shows roughly 43,000 clones, roughly 91% of them seen only once. The chain carries TRBV4-1 and TRBJ2-3; the match to TRBD2 covers 11 bases. Sample: CD4+ T cells from peripheral blood mononuclear cells, taken in the third trimester of pregnancy. The receptor's source is a female donor with multiple sclerosis, enrolled in a pregnancy study. CDR3 DNA: TGCGCCACCCGACCCCACCCCGGGACTAGCGGAGATACGCAGTATTTT. Translation: CATRPHPGTSGDTQYF.